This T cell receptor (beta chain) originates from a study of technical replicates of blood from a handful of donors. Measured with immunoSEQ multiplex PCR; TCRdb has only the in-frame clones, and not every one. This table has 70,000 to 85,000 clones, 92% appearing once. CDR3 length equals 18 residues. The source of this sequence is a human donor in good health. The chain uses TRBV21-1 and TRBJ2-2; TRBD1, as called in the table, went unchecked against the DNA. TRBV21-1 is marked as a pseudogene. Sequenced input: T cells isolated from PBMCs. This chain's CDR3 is CASSKTGDISSNTGELFF. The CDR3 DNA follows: TGTGCCAGCAGCAAAACCGGGGACATTAGTTCGAACACCGGGGAGCTGTTTTTT.